A single sample is the source of the 10 T cell receptor beta chains below, sequenced in a study of early T cells in non-severe SARS-CoV-2 infection. TCRdb used MiXCR to reprocess the 5' RACE reads, holding one entry per CDR3 protein. This table has 55,000 to 75,000 distinct CDR3 sequences, less than 10% appearing once. The sequenced material came from whole blood. The receptors originated from an adult who was a healthcare worker with PCR-confirmed SARS-CoV-2 infection or an uninfected control (not recorded which).

This clonotype was found a few times. The chain links TRBV29-1 to TRBJ1-1; no reliable D call. Germline lookup yields CDR1 SQVTM and CDR2 ANQGSEA. The ends were cut back, 7 bases at V and 1 base at J, with 10 bases in the middle. This CDR3 comprises 12 residues. Here the CDR3 reads CSAAHRNTEAFF. CDR3 coding DNA: TGCAGCGCCGCACATAGGAACACTGAAGCTTTCTTT.

This clonotype occurred a few times. The chain combines TRBV7-6 with TRBJ2-3; D ambiguous. The germline CDR1 and CDR2 sequences are SGHVS and FNYEAQ. The CDR3 extends over 14 amino acids. V was shortened by 0 bases and J by 4 bases, with 8 bases between the two germline ends. The CDR3 reads CASSLAGYADTQYF. In DNA form, the CDR3 reads TGTGCCAGCAGCTTAGCAGGGTATGCAGATACGCAGTATTTT. Variable domain in full (rest from reference TRBV7-6 and TRBJ2-3): GAGVSQSPRYKVTKRGQDVALRCDPISGHVSLYWYRQALGQGPEFLTYFNYEAQQDKSGLPNDRFSAERPEGSISTLTIQRTEQRDSAMYRCASSLAGYADTQYFGPGTRLTVL.

This clonotype came up a few times. The V call is TRBV29-1, the J call TRBJ1-1; D unresolved. The CDR3 extends over 13 amino acids. The germline V and J ends were trimmed by 4 bases and 0 bases, with 9 bases remaining between them. The germline CDR1 and CDR2 sequences are SQVTM and ANQGSEA. DNA for the CDR3: TGCAGCGTTGTATTCGGCCTGAACACTGAAGCTTTCTTT. Translating gives CSVVFGLNTEAFF.

This clonotype was seen only a few times. The chain uses TRBV20-1 and TRBJ2-3, with D perhaps matching TRBD1 (6 bases). Trimming removed 4 bases at V and 2 bases at J, with 16 bases between. The CDR3 covers 15 residues. CDR1 is DFQATT and CDR2 is SNEGSKA in the germline V gene (reference sequence). The CDR3 DNA reads TGCAGTGCTAAGGAAACAGGGACCCCCACAGATACGCAGTATTTT. This codes for CSAKETGTPTDTQYF.

This clonotype came up a few times. The V call is TRBV11-2, the J call TRBJ2-2; D uncertain. Germline V gives CDR1 SGHAT, CDR2 FQNNGV. The CDR3 runs to 15 residues. Trimming cost V 0 bases and J 5 bases, with 10 bases left between them. As DNA, the CDR3 is TGTGCCAGCAGCTTAGACTCAGTAGTGACCGGGGAGCTGTTTTTT. This gives the protein CASSLDSVVTGELFF.

In its sample, this clonotype was seen a few times. This chain joins TRBV3-1 and TRBJ2-3, with unresolved D. The CDR3 length is 16 residues. V gave up 3 bases and J gave up 1 base, with 14 bases separating them. Germline values: CDR1 LGHDT, CDR2 YNNKEL (reference sequence). CDR3: CASSQGPTVRTDTQYF. Written as DNA, the CDR3 is TGTGCCAGCAGCCAGGGCCCGACGGTCCGCACAGATACGCAGTATTTT.

This clonotype was recorded a few times. The V and J genes are TRBV6-6 and TRBJ2-4; D might be TRBD2 (7 bases). Germline CDR1 is MNHNY and CDR2 is SVGAGI (reference sequence). Trimming took off 2 bases at V and 1 base at J, with 12 bases between the two ends. The CDR3 is 16 residues long. This CDR3 reads CASSYGGARAKNIQYF. CDR3 nucleotide sequence: TGTGCCAGCAGTTACGGGGGGGCTCGGGCCAAAAACATTCAGTACTTC.

This clonotype was seen only once. The chain recombines TRBV11-1 with TRBJ1-2; 8 bases line up with TRBD1. Germline values: CDR1 SGHAT, CDR2 FQDESV (reference sequence). V lost 7 bases to trimming and J lost 8 bases; unmatched junction nucleotides: 9. This CDR3 spans 13 amino acids. The CDR3 nucleotides are TGTGCCAGCACCTTGGGACAGGAAGGCGGCTACACCTTC. Protein: CASTLGQEGGYTF.

The chain carries TRBV22-1 and TRBJ2-7; TRBD2, the table's D call, lacks a check against the DNA. TRBV22-1 has pseudogene status. CDR3 length: 13 residues. The CDR3 here is CPGSAHGQGPLDV. For the CDR3, the DNA is TGTCCTGGGAGCGCACACGGCCAGGGCCCCTTGGACGTC.

The chain recombines TRBV10-3 with TRBJ2-7; possibly TRBD1 for D (6 bases). Germline CDR1 reads ENHRY; CDR2 reads SYGVKD. The V end was cut by 3 bases, the J end by 4 bases, with 13 bases between. The CDR3 has 14 amino acids. CDR3 region: CAISDKDSSYEQYV. CDR3 sequence (DNA): TGTGCCATCAGTGATAAGGACAGTAGTTACGAGCAGTACGTC.